This passage covers 17 T cell receptor beta chains from one sample sequenced in a study of blood T cell repertoires in COVID-19. Only in-frame clones appear in the TCRdb table, and some are missing; sequencing was by immunoSEQ multiplex PCR. The repertoire holds tens of thousands of clones, with roughly four fifths as singletons. The sequencing input was peripheral blood. The receptors come from a man older than 75 with COVID-19, enrolled during active disease.

This sequence joins TRBV13 and TRBJ2-6; D might be TRBD1 (6 bases). Between the trimmed V and J ends, which lost 4 bases and 4 bases, there was a span of 11 bases. The germline gives CDR1 PRHDT, CDR2 FYEKMQ (reference sequence). This CDR3 region has 15 residues. The CDR3: CASSSYRAGANVLTF. The CDR3 DNA reads as TGTGCCAGCAGCTCCTACAGGGCGGGGGCCAACGTCCTGACTTTC.

The V and J genes are TRBV24-1 and TRBJ2-1; 8 bases are shared with TRBD1. V shed 4 bases, J shed 7 bases, and the junction held 2 bases outside the gene matches. Germline V gene lookup returns CDR1 KGHDR and CDR2 SFDVKD. This CDR3 is 13 amino acids long. CDR3 DNA: TGTGCCACCAGTGACTGGACAGGGAATGAGCAGTTCTTC. This sequence encodes CATSDWTGNEQFF.

This chain uses TRBV5-1 with TRBJ1-5; D gene unclear. Germline V gene data show CDR1 as SGHRS and CDR2 as YFSETQ. V shed 0 bases and J shed 3 bases, with 13 bases lying between them. The CDR3 is 16 amino acids. CDR3 protein: CASSLAGPGYNQPQHF. The CDR3 DNA reads TGCGCCAGCAGCTTGGCCGGCCCAGGCTACAATCAGCCCCAGCATTTT.

The chain couples TRBV6-5 to TRBJ1-1; 8 bases are a match to TRBD1. This CDR3 has 14 residues. The ends lost 6 bases at V and 1 base at J; junction bases unmatched: 4. CDR1 is MNHEY and CDR2 is SVGAGI in the germline V gene. The CDR3 sequence: CASRTDRENTEAFF. In nucleotides, the CDR3 is TGTGCCAGCAGAACGGACAGGGAGAACACTGAAGCTTTCTTT.

This chain uses TRBV30 with TRBJ1-6; 7 nucleotides match TRBD1. Germline V gene lookup returns CDR1 GTSNPN and CDR2 SVGIG (reference sequence). V lost 8 bases, J lost 3 bases, and 7 bases stayed unmatched. CDR3 length: 14 amino acids. The CDR3 nucleotides are TGTGCCCTGATGGGACAGAACTATAATTCACCCCTCCACTTT. Translated, it gives CALMGQNYNSPLHF.

The chain is built from TRBV18 and TRBJ2-7; 11 bases are a match to TRBD1. Germline CDR1 and CDR2: KGHSH and LQKENI. Trimming took 6 bases from V and 9 from J; bases not matched to a gene: 4. The CDR3 length is 12 residues. The DNA of the CDR3 is TGTGCCAGCTCTGCCGGGACAGGGGGGCAGTACGTC. Translating it yields CASSAGTGGQYV.

The rearrangement links TRBV5-1 to TRBJ2-2, with D maybe TRBD2 (5 bases). Trimming left V 0 bases short and J 7 bases short, with 16 bases between. The CDR3 has 16 residues. The germline gives CDR1 SGHRS, CDR2 YFSETQ. Here the CDR3 DNA reads TGCGCCAGCAGCTTGGTCCTCCCGGGGAACGGCGGGGAGCTGTTTTTT. Translating gives CASSLVLPGNGGELFF. Complete variable domain (other parts from reference TRBV5-1 and TRBJ2-2): KAGVTQTPRYLIKTRGQQVTLSCSPISGHRSVSWYQQTPGQGLQFLFEYFSETQRNKGNFPGRFSGRQFSNSRSEMNVSTLELGDSALYLCASSLVLPGNGGELFFGEGSRLTVL.

The CDR3 region is CASSTRTGGTGELFF. Here the CDR3 DNA reads TGTGCCAGCAGCACAAGGACAGGGGGCACCGGGGAGCTGTTTTTT. V is TRBV7-2 and J is TRBJ2-2, with TRBD1 matching 10 bases. The CDR3 has 15 residues. The junction had 4 bases not matched to a gene; V was cut back by 5 bases and J by 4 bases. Germline loops: CDR1 SGHTA, CDR2 FQGNSA.

The chain combines TRBV24-1 with TRBJ2-3; weak D call: TRBD1 (5 bases). Germline CDR1 is KGHDR and CDR2 is SFDVKD. This CDR3 contains 16 residues. Trimming took off 0 bases at V and 2 bases at J, with 11 bases between the two ends. For the CDR3, the DNA is TGTGCCACCAGTGATTTGCAGGGATGGGACACAGATACGCAGTATTTT. Translating gives CATSDLQGWDTDTQYF.

The chain carries TRBV5-6 and TRBJ1-5; D possibly corresponds to TRBD1 (6 bases). The CDR3 runs 15 residues. Trimming removed 4 bases at V and 2 bases at J, with 13 bases between. Germline-derived CDR1 and CDR2 are SGHDT and YYEEEE. This chain's CDR3 is CASSRDAGGNQPQHF. The DNA for the CDR3 is TGTGCCAGCAGCCGCGACGCAGGGGGCAATCAGCCCCAGCATTTT.

The chain carries TRBV6-5 and TRBJ1-3; D unclear. Trimming stripped 6 bases from V and 2 bases from J, with 14 bases between. The CDR3 runs to 15 residues. From germline, CDR1 is MNHEY and CDR2 SVGAGI. This CDR3 reads CASSLERMTGNTIYF. The CDR3 DNA reads as TGTGCCAGCAGCCTGGAGAGGATGACTGGAAACACCATATATTTT.

CDR3 DNA sequence: TGTGCCAGCAGTGAATTGGGGGGTCCAACTAATGAAAAACTGTTTTTT. It yields the protein CASSELGGPTNEKLFF. V usage is TRBV25-1 and J usage is TRBJ1-4; a possible D gene is TRBD1 (5 bases). Germline lookup yields CDR1 MGHDK and CDR2 SYGVNS. V lost 1 base and J 0 bases, leaving 9 bases between the germline ends. The CDR3 length is 16 residues.

This chain uses TRBV5-5 with TRBJ1-4; D not certain. V was pared by 4 bases and J by 0 bases, with 7 bases between. Looked up from germline, CDR1 is SGHKS and CDR2 is YYEKEE (reference sequence). This CDR3 region has 14 residues. The CDR3 nucleotides are TGTGCCAGCAGCCAGGATGCAACTAATGAAAAACTGTTTTTT. Its translation is CASSQDATNEKLFF.

The chain has TRBV19 and TRBJ2-1; 8 bases fit TRBD1. The CDR3 covers 15 residues. Germline assignment: CDR1 LNHDA and CDR2 SQIVND (reference sequence). Trimming cost V 5 bases and J 1 base; bases outside gene matches: 4. The CDR3 DNA sequence: TGTGCCAGTAGTGGGACAGGAGGTTCCTACAATGAGCAGTTCTTC. Its protein is CASSGTGGSYNEQFF.

V usage is TRBV11-1 and J usage is TRBJ1-3, with D perhaps matching TRBD1 (6 bases). Germline CDR1 and CDR2: SGHAT and FQDESV (reference sequence). Deletions cut 5 bases from V and 3 bases from J, with 14 bases between. This CDR3 region has 15 residues. Here the CDR3 DNA reads TGTGCCAGCAGCCGGGACGTCAGGGGTGGAAACACCATATATTTT. This gives the protein CASSRDVRGGNTIYF. Full variable domain (remainder filled in from reference TRBV11-1 and TRBJ1-3): EAEVAQSPRYKITEKSQAVAFWCDPISGHATLYWYRQILGQGPELLVQFQDESVVDDSQLPKDRFSAERLKGVDSTLKIQPAELGDSAMYLCASSRDVRGGNTIYFGEGSWLTVV.

The chain employs TRBV5-4 and TRBJ1-1; TRBD1 aligns across 7 bases. Germline V gene sequence: CDR1 SGHNT, CDR2 YYREEE (reference sequence). The CDR3 has 14 residues. V was clipped by 2 bases and J by 11 bases; unmatched bases: 12. CDR3 amino acids: CASSFGGQRVEAFF. CDR3 nucleotide sequence: TGTGCCAGCAGCTTCGGGGGACAGCGCGTTGAGGCTTTCTTT.

The rearrangement joins TRBV29-1 to TRBJ2-2; D remains ambiguous. CDR1 is SQVTM, CDR2 ANQGSEA, per germline. V was clipped by 4 bases and J by 2 bases, with 5 bases between them. The CDR3 loop spans 12 amino acids. The CDR3 bases are TGCAGCGTTGGCCTAAACACCGGGGAGCTGTTTTTT. This encodes CSVGLNTGELFF.